Below are 13 T cell receptor beta chains sequenced from a single sample in a study of blood T cell repertoires in COVID-19. Clones were read by immunoSEQ multiplex PCR, and TCRdb kept only the in-frame ones, dropping some. This table holds about 160,000 clones, around 80% found once. The sequencing input was PBMCs or T cells enriched from blood (not recorded which). These receptors were taken from a man over 45 who had recovered from COVID-19.

The chain recombines TRBV6-5 with TRBJ1-6; 9 nucleotides agree with TRBD1. The germline CDR1 and CDR2 sequences are MNHEY and SVGAGI. The ends lost 6 bases at V and 8 bases at J; junction bases unmatched: 8. This CDR3 region has 15 residues. The CDR3 sequence is CASRGGTGIDSPLHF. As DNA, the CDR3 is TGTGCCAGCAGGGGCGGGACAGGGATCGATTCACCCCTCCACTTT.

The rearrangement uses TRBV27 and TRBJ1-5; 7 bases line up with TRBD1. In germline, CDR1 is MNHEY, CDR2 SMNVEV (reference sequence). The CDR3 extends over 14 amino acids. Unmatched junction bases numbered 3, after V lost 6 bases and J lost 1 base. CDR3 sequence reads: CASSRQGSNQPQHF. The DNA for the CDR3 is TGTGCCAGCAGCCGACAGGGCAGCAATCAGCCCCAGCATTTT.

A single count supports this clone. This chain joins TRBV4-2 and TRBJ2-2; 9 bases are shared with TRBD1. Germline values: CDR1 LGHNA, CDR2 YNFKEQ. The V gene end was trimmed by 2 bases and the J gene end by 1 base; junction bases not matched to a gene: 8. The CDR3 is 18 residues long. The CDR3 region has the DNA TGTGCCAGCAGCCAAAGGGGTCCGGGACAGGGGAACACCGGGGAGCTGTTTTTT. Protein: CASSQRGPGQGNTGELFF.

The chain uses TRBV18 and TRBJ1-5; D might be TRBD1 (5 bases). Looked up from germline, CDR1 is KGHSH and CDR2 is LQKENI. This CDR3 region has 15 residues. Between the trimmed V and J ends, which lost 6 bases and 6 bases, there was a span of 18 bases. For the CDR3, the DNA is TGTGCCAGCTCCCCCGGGCTCCAGGGCTCTCAGCCCCAGCATTTT. Encoded protein: CASSPGLQGSQPQHF.

The V gene is TRBV4-1, the J gene TRBJ2-3, with D possibly TRBD2 on 7 matching bases. Germline V gene data show CDR1 as MGHRA and CDR2 as YSYEKL. CDR3 length equals 16 residues. V was shortened by 2 bases and J by 8 bases, with 20 bases between the two germline ends. In DNA, the CDR3 is TGCGCCAGCAGCCAAAGTGGGGGGGCCGGGGGTGCTACGCAGTATTTT. Amino acid sequence: CASSQSGGAGGATQYF.

The J gene is TRBJ2-7, the V gene TRBV12-3 or TRBV12-4, with TRBD1 as a possible D gene (6 bases). This CDR3 has 12 residues. Trimming stripped 6 bases from V and 7 bases from J, with 13 bases between. For the CDR3, the DNA is TGTGCCAGCAGCCCAAACAGGGTGGAGCAGTACTTC. It translates to CASSPNRVEQYF.

This clone has just one count. J is TRBJ2-5 and V is TRBV7-2; D is ambiguous. This CDR3 spans 15 amino acids. V lost 5 bases and J lost 1, with 14 bases in between. Germline V gene data show CDR1 as SGHTA and CDR2 as FQGNSA. In nucleotides, the CDR3 is TGTGCCAGCAGCCGTTTCTTGCGGTCCCAAGAGACCCAGTACTTC. It is translated as CASSRFLRSQETQYF.

The chain has TRBV7-3 and TRBJ1-2, with 7 bases fitting TRBD1. The CDR3 length is 13 residues. Trimming removed 5 bases from V and 8 bases from J; junction bases left unmatched: 8. The V gene's germline CDR1 is SGHTA and CDR2 FQGTGA. CDR3 sequence: CASSPRRGLGYTF. The CDR3 DNA reads as TGTGCCAGCAGCCCAAGGAGGGGGCTGGGCTACACCTTC.

J is TRBJ1-6 and V is TRBV5-4, with 8 bases aligning to TRBD1. V shed 3 bases, J shed 9 bases, and the junction held 5 bases outside the gene matches. CDR3 length: 14 residues. Germline V gene data show CDR1 as SGHNT and CDR2 as YYREEE (reference sequence). The CDR3 reads CASSSRGLTSPLHF. The CDR3 DNA sequence: TGTGCCAGCAGCTCCAGGGGGCTAACTTCACCCCTCCACTTT.

V usage is TRBV11-2 and J usage is TRBJ1-4; 8 bases agree with TRBD1. The J segment lost 0 bases and the V segment lost 2 bases, leaving 5 bases of the junction unmatched. The germline V gene encodes CDR1 SGHAT and CDR2 FQNNGV. The CDR3 is made up of 17 amino acids. The CDR3 nucleotides are TGTGCCAGCAGCTTACGGGACAGGCCATCAACTAATGAAAAACTGTTTTTT. This encodes CASSLRDRPSTNEKLFF.

The chain recombines TRBV4-2 with TRBJ2-7, with 8 bases that match TRBD2. Looked up from germline, CDR1 is LGHNA and CDR2 is YNFKEQ. CDR3 size: 14 residues. Trimming at V came to 0 bases and at J to 2 bases, leaving 0 bases not matched to a gene. CDR3 DNA: TGTGCCAGCAGCCAAGAAGCGGGGGCCTACGAGCAGTACTTC. This gives the protein CASSQEAGAYEQYF.

The count of this clone is one. This chain joins TRBV4-2 and TRBJ1-6; 8 bases match TRBD1. V shed 4 bases, J shed 7 bases, and the junction held 6 bases outside the gene matches. CDR1 is LGHNA, CDR2 YNFKEQ, per germline. This CDR3 is built from 15 residues. CDR3 residues: CASSRAGQANSPLHF. CDR3 coding DNA: TGTGCCAGCAGCCGAGCGGGACAGGCAAATTCACCCCTCCACTTT.

The chain recombines TRBV5-1 with TRBJ2-3; TRBD2 aligns across 8 bases. The length of the CDR3 is 16 residues. The ends lost 0 bases at V and 6 bases at J; junction bases unmatched: 9. The germline V gene has CDR1 SGHRS and CDR2 YFSETQ. The CDR3, as DNA: TGCGCCAGCAGCTTGGCCAGGGGCGGGGGGCCGGATACGCAGTATTTT. Protein product: CASSLARGGGPDTQYF.